Each of the 8 T cell receptor beta chains below was sequenced from the same sample in a study of T cell responses to AZD1222 COVID-19 vaccine. Data came from immunoSEQ multiplex PCR; TCRdb stores just in-frame clones and leaves some out. The table shows about 150,000 clones, with roughly nine tenths occurring only once. Material: peripheral blood, obtained on day 0 of AZD1222 vaccination. The receptor set was obtained from an adult in good health.

This clone has a single count. V and J are TRBV6-4 and TRBJ2-1; either TRBD1 or TRBD2 may supply D (5 bases each). Trimming took off 10 bases at V and 0 bases at J, with 10 bases between the two ends. The CDR3 is 13 residues long. Germline V CDR1 and CDR2: MRHNA, SNTAGT. CDR3 region: CATRGDSYNEQFF. DNA for the CDR3: TGTGCCACACGGGGCGACTCCTACAATGAGCAGTTCTTC.

This clone was recorded once. The J gene is TRBJ1-2, the V gene TRBV6-5; no firm D call. Trimming stripped 6 bases from V and 0 bases from J, with 11 bases between. Germline CDR1 MNHEY, CDR2 SVGAGI. CDR3 length: 14 residues. CDR3 nucleotide sequence: TGTGCCAGCAGGCGGACCGATGCTAACTATGGCTACACCTTC. Encoded protein: CASRRTDANYGYTF.

This chain connects TRBV2 to TRBJ1-4; D might be TRBD1 (5 bases). Trimming stripped 3 bases from V and 8 bases from J, with 7 bases between. Germline CDR1 and CDR2: SNHLY and FYNNEI. The CDR3 length is 12 residues. In nucleotides, the CDR3 is TGTGCCAGCAGTGAGGGGGGAGAAAAACTGTTTTTT. This codes for CASSEGGEKLFF. The entire variable domain, with the rest obtained from reference TRBV2 and TRBJ1-4, is as follows: EPEVTQTPSHQVTQMGQEVILRCVPISNHLYFYWYRQILGQKVEFLVSFYNNEISEKSEIFDDQFSVERPDGSNFTLKIRSTKLEDSAMYFCASSEGGEKLFFGSGTQLSVL.

The genes are TRBV7-3 and TRBJ1-2, with 7 bases fitting TRBD1. The CDR3 totals 16 residues. V lost 0 bases and J lost 9; bases outside the gene matches: 13. Germline CDR1 reads SGHTA; CDR2 reads FQGTGA. CDR3: CASSLTGRQGDLSYTF. The DNA of the CDR3 is TGTGCCAGCAGCTTAACGGGAAGGCAGGGGGATCTTAGCTACACCTTC.

The chain joins TRBV27 to TRBJ1-5; D remains ambiguous. V lost 2 bases to trimming and J lost 7 bases, with 9 bases between them. Germline V CDR1 and CDR2: MNHEY, SMNVEV (reference sequence). This CDR3 comprises 13 residues. The CDR3 reads CASSLGSGQPQHF. The CDR3 DNA sequence: TGTGCCAGCAGTTTAGGGTCCGGGCAGCCCCAGCATTTT.

The chain joins TRBV6-4 to TRBJ1-1; maybe TRBD1 (5 bases). CDR3 length: 14 residues. V shed 2 bases and J shed 3 bases, with 10 bases lying between them. Looked up from germline, CDR1 is MRHNA and CDR2 is SNTAGT. The CDR3 sequence is CASSDAPGDTEAFF. The CDR3 DNA reads TGTGCCAGCAGTGACGCGCCGGGGGACACTGAAGCTTTCTTT.

The chain couples TRBV4-3 to TRBJ1-4, with a weak D call TRBD1 (5 bases). The CDR3 is 14 amino acids. The germline V gene encodes CDR1 LGHNA and CDR2 YSLEER. Between the trimmed V and J ends, which lost 4 bases and 4 bases, there was a span of 10 bases. CDR3 nucleotides: TGCGCCAGCAGCCCAGGCAGGGTTAATGAAAAACTGTTTTTT. Protein: CASSPGRVNEKLFF.

This chain uses TRBV6-5 with TRBJ2-1; the D gene is possibly TRBD1 (5 bases). The CDR3 is made up of 15 amino acids. V gave up 7 bases and J gave up 7 bases, with 20 bases separating them. Germline loops: CDR1 MNHEY, CDR2 SVGAGI. The CDR3: CASTPGRALTNEQFF. The CDR3, as DNA: TGTGCCAGCACTCCGGGCAGGGCCCTTACGAATGAGCAGTTCTTC.